These 14 T cell receptor beta chains were sequenced from one sample in a study of blood T cells in healthy people across ages. For the second PCR, which ran for 7 to 11 cycles, a sample-barcoded 5' primer and a J-beta primer mix were used. One entry per CDR3 protein, called by TCRdb with MiXCR from the 5' RACE reads. The sample has about a million distinct CDR3 sequences; about 48% are singletons. The sample consisted of blood. These TCRs come from a man between 25 and 39 years old in good health.

This clonotype has only a few counts. This chain uses TRBV19 with TRBJ2-3; perhaps D is TRBD1 or TRBD2 (5 bases each). This CDR3 contains 16 residues. V lost 6 bases, J lost 0 bases, and 16 bases lay in between. The germline gives CDR1 LNHDA, CDR2 SQIVND (reference sequence). The CDR3 here is CASSTGPGPSTDTQYF. The CDR3 DNA reads as TGTGCCAGTAGCACCGGCCCGGGACCGAGCACAGATACGCAGTATTTT. The full variable domain, its missing parts supplied by reference TRBV19 and TRBJ2-3, is DGGITQSPKYLFRKEGQNVTLSCEQNLNHDAMYWYRQDPGQGLRLIYYSQIVNDFQKGDIAEGYSVSREKKESFPLTVTSAQKNPTAFYLCASSTGPGPSTDTQYFGPGTRLTVL.

The J gene is TRBJ1-5, the V gene TRBV10-3; D unresolved. The CDR3 runs 15 residues. V was pared by 0 bases and J by 1 base, with 7 bases between. The germline V gene has CDR1 ENHRY and CDR2 SYGVKD. CDR3 loop: CAISESGPSNQPQHF. Written as DNA, the CDR3 is TGTGCCATCAGTGAGTCTGGACCCAGCAATCAGCCCCAGCATTTT.

This clonotype has only a few counts. The CDR3 DNA sequence: TGTGCCAGCAGCCGGGACAGGGGGCTAACAGATACGCAGTATTTT. Translated, it gives CASSRDRGLTDTQYF. The V and J genes are TRBV7-2 and TRBJ2-3, with 12 bases that match TRBD1. CDR1 is SGHTA, CDR2 FQGNSA, per germline. Unmatched junction bases numbered 3, after V lost 5 bases and J lost 3 bases. CDR3 length: 15 residues.

The chain has TRBV30 and TRBJ1-5; unclear D gene. This CDR3 has 13 residues. Germline V gene sequence: CDR1 GTSNPN, CDR2 SVGIG (reference sequence). The ends were cut back, 1 base at V and 7 bases at J, with 11 bases in the middle. Here the CDR3 DNA reads TGTGCCTGGAGTGGGCTCCTTGGACAGCCCCAGCATTTT. It encodes CAWSGLLGQPQHF.

This clonotype has at least ten counts. The CDR3 nucleotides are TGCAGTGCCCCGAATGCGGGGGGGCAGACCGGGGAGCTGTTTTTT. Amino acid sequence: CSAPNAGGQTGELFF. V gene TRBV20-1 combines with J gene TRBJ2-2; 9 bases align to TRBD2. Germline trimming cut 6 bases from V and 5 bases from J; bases unmatched to any gene: 10. In germline, CDR1 is DFQATT, CDR2 SNEGSKA (reference sequence). The CDR3 loop spans 15 amino acids.

The chain has TRBV4-1 and TRBJ2-7; D remains ambiguous. The CDR3 has 14 residues. The germline gives CDR1 MGHRA, CDR2 YSYEKL. V was trimmed by 1 base and J by 2 bases, leaving 9 bases between them. CDR3 in amino acids: CASSQVASTYEQYF. CDR3 bases: TGCGCCAGCAGCCAAGTGGCCTCCACCTACGAGCAGTACTTC.

The chain recombines TRBV11-1 with TRBJ1-4; the match to TRBD1 covers 8 bases. V was clipped by 3 bases and J by 3 bases; unmatched bases: 6. The CDR3 contains 16 residues. Germline V gene lookup returns CDR1 SGHAT and CDR2 FQDESV (reference sequence). In DNA form, the CDR3 reads TGTGCCAGCAGCTTCCGTCCGGGACAGGCTAATGAAAAACTGTTTTTT. It codes for CASSFRPGQANEKLFF. Complete variable domain (other parts from reference TRBV11-1 and TRBJ1-4): EAEVAQSPRYKITEKSQAVAFWCDPISGHATLYWYRQILGQGPELLVQFQDESVVDDSQLPKDRFSAERLKGVDSTLKIQPAELGDSAMYLCASSFRPGQANEKLFFGSGTQLSVL.

This clonotype came up a few times. The rearrangement uses TRBV29-1 and TRBJ2-7, with TRBD1 identical over 7 bases. Germline V gene data show CDR1 as SQVTM and CDR2 as ANQGSEA. The CDR3 extends over 13 amino acids. Trimming cost V 3 bases and J 3 bases; bases outside gene matches: 5. The DNA of the CDR3 is TGCAGCGTTGATATCCCAGGGGGCTACGAGCAGTACTTC. It translates to CSVDIPGGYEQYF.

The chain couples TRBV5-1 to TRBJ2-5, with D tentatively TRBD2 (6 bases). From germline, CDR1 is SGHRS and CDR2 YFSETQ. Trimming took off 1 base at V and 2 bases at J, with 15 bases between the two ends. This CDR3 contains 16 residues. Here the CDR3 reads CASSLWAVRGQETQYF. In DNA form, the CDR3 reads TGCGCCAGCAGCTTGTGGGCAGTACGGGGGCAAGAGACCCAGTACTTC.

The chain couples TRBV4-2 to TRBJ2-5; 10 bases align to TRBD1. Judging by the DNA end, TRBJ2-7 fits better; the J call may be wrong. The CDR3 is made up of 16 amino acids. Germline lookup yields CDR1 LGHNA and CDR2 YNFKEQ. CDR3 DNA sequence: TGTGCCAGCAGCCAAGATCAGGGACAGGGGAGTGGCGAGCAGTACTTC. This codes for CASSQDQGQGSGEQYF.

This clonotype was found a few times. V and J are TRBV2 and TRBJ1-2; D is perhaps TRBD1 (5 bases). CDR3 size: 13 residues. Germline CDR1 SNHLY, CDR2 FYNNEI. V shed 2 bases and J shed 6 bases, with 10 bases lying between them. Here the CDR3 reads CASSEQGGDGYTF. The CDR3 nucleotides read TGTGCCAGCAGTGAACAGGGCGGAGATGGCTACACCTTC.

The chain carries TRBV6-1 and TRBJ2-3; 8 bases fit TRBD2. V shed 7 bases and J 3 bases; nucleotides not matched to a gene: 9. Germline V gene lookup returns CDR1 MNHNS and CDR2 SASEGT. There are 15 residues in the CDR3. CDR3 protein: CASIQGRGETDTQYF. DNA of the CDR3: TGTGCCAGCATCCAAGGGCGGGGGGAGACAGATACGCAGTATTTT.

The table lists this clonotype with many counts. The chain couples TRBV6-9 to TRBJ2-7; 7 nucleotides line up with TRBD2. Per germline, CDR1 MNHGY and CDR2 SVAAGI. The CDR3 sequence is 13 residues long. After removal of 10 bases from V and 2 bases from J, the junction contained 8 bases not matched to a gene. The CDR3 DNA follows: TGTGCCACCGCCGGGACTAAGACCTACGAGCAGTACTTC. Amino acid sequence: CATAGTKTYEQYF.

Remarks on this clonotype: A much larger clone sits a single nucleotide away, making a read error possible. V is TRBV3-1 and J is TRBJ1-1, with a weak D call TRBD1 (5 bases). Germline V gene lookup returns CDR1 LGHDT and CDR2 YNNKEL (reference sequence). The V and J ends lost 4 bases and 1 base respectively, with 22 bases between them. The CDR3 has 18 residues. The CDR3 nucleotides are TGTGCCAGCAGCCCCGACTTCGGGGGAGGCGCGCCGAACACTGAAGCTTTCTTT. It translates to CASSPDFGGGAPNTEAFF.